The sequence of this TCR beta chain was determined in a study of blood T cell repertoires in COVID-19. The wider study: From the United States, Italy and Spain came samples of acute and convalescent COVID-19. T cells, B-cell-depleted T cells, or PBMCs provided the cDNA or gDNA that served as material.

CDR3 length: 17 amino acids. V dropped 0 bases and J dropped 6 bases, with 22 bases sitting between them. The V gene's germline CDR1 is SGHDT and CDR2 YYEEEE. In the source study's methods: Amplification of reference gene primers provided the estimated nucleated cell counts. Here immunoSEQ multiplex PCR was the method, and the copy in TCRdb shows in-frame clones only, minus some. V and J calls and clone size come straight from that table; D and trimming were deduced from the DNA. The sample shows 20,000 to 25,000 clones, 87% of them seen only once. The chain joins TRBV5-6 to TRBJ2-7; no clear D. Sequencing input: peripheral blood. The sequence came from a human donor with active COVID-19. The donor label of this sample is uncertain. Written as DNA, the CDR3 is TGTGCCAGCAGCTTGGATGGAAGCTCGGCCCTTACAGTCGAGCAGTACTTC. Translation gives CASSLDGSSALTVEQYF.